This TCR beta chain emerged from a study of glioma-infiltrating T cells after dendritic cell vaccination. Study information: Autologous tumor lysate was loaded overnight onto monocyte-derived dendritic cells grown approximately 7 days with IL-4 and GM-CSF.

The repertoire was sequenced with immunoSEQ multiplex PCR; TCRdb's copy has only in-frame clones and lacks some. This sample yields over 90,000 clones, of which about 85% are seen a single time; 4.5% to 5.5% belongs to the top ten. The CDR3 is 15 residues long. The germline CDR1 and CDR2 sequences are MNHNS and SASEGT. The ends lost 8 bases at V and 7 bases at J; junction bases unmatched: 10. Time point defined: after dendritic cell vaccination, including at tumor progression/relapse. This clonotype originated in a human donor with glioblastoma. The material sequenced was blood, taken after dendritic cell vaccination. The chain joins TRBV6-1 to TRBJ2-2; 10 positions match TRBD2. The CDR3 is CASRSHASGSGELFF. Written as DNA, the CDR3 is TGTGCCAGCCGCTCCCATGCTAGCGGGAGCGGGGAGCTGTTTTTT.